This T cell receptor beta chain was sequenced during a study of CD8+CD57+ T cells in acquired aplastic anemia. The overall study: The mean DNA yield obtained from sorted CD4+ and CD8+ cells came to approximately 3.2 ug.

The CDR3 is 14 amino acids. Germline CDR1 ENHRY, CDR2 SYGVKD. J was trimmed by 5 bases and V by 7 bases; bases with no gene match: 9. Genomic DNA provided the template from which TCR beta VDJ and CDR3 profiles were obtained. TCRdb redid the calling of the reads with MiXCR, one entry per CDR3 protein. This sample yields 150,000 to 180,000 distinct CDR3 sequences, of which just over 50% are seen a single time; roughly 12% belongs to the top ten. Only a few counts were recorded for this clonotype. The authors sequenced patients whose flow cytometry had shown CD8+CD57+ cell expansion. By the time of blood sampling, patients had still received no therapy.

The genes are TRBV10-3 and TRBJ1-1, with 8 positions matching TRBD1. The material sequenced was sorted CD4+, CD8+, or CD8+CD57+ T cells (not recorded which) from PBMCs. This receptor was obtained from a human donor with aplastic anemia. The CDR3 DNA sequence: TGTGCCATCACTTTCGGACAGGGAGGTACTGAAGCTTTCTTT. As protein: CAITFGQGGTEAFF.